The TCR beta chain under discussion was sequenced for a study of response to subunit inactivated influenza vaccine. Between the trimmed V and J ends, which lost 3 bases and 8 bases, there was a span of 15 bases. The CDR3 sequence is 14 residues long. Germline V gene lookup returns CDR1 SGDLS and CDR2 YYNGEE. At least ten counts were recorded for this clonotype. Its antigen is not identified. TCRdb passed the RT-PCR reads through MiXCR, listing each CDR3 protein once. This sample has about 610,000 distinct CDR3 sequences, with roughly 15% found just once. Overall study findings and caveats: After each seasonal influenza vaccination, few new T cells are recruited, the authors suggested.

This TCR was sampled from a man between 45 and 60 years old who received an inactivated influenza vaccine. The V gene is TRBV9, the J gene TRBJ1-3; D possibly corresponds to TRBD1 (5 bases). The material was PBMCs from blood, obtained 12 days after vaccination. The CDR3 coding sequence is TGTGCCAGCAGCGCCCGGGACTGGGGGGACACCATATATTTT. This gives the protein CASSARDWGDTIYF.